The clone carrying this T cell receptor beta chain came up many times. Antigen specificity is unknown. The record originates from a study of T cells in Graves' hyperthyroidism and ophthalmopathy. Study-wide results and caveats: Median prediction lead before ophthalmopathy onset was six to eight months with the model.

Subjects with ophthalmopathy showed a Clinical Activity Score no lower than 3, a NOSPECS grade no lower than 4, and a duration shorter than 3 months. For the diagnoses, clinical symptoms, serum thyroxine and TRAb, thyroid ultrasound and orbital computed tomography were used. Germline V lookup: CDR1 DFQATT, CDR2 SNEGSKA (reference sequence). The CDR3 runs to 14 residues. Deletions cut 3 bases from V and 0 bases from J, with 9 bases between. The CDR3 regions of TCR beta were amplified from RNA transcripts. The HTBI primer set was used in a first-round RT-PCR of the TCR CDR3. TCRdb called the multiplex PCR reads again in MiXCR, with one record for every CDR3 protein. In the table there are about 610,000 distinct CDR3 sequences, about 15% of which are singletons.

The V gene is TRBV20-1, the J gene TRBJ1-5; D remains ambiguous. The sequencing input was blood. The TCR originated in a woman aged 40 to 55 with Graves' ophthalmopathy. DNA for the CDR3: TGCAGTGCTAGGGATGACGTTAGCAATCAGCCCCAGCATTTT. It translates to CSARDDVSNQPQHF.